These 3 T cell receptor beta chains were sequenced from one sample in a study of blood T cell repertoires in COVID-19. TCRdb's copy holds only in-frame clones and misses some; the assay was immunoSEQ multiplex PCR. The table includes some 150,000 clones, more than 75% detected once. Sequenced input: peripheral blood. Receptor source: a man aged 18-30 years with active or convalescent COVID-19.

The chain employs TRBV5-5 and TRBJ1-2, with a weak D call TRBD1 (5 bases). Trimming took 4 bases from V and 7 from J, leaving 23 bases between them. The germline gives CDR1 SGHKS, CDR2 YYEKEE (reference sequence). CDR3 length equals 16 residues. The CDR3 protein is CASSPEPTQVMSGYTF. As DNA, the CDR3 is TGTGCCAGCAGCCCCGAGCCCACACAGGTTATGAGTGGCTACACCTTC.

The chain's CDR3 is CASSWVSGETQYF. In nucleotides, the CDR3 is TGTGCCAGCAGTTGGGTCTCGGGGGAGACCCAGTACTTC. V usage is TRBV12-3 or TRBV12-4 and J usage is TRBJ2-5; weak D call: TRBD2 (5 bases). This CDR3 comprises 13 residues. The V gene lost 4 bases and the J gene lost 5 bases, with 11 bases spanning the gap.

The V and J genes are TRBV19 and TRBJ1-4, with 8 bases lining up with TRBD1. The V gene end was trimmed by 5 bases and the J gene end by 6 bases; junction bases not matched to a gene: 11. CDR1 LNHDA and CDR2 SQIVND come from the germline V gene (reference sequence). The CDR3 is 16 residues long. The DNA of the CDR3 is TGTGCCAGTAGTTCCCCCCGGACAGGGTATGATGAAAAACTGTTTTTT. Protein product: CASSSPRTGYDEKLFF.